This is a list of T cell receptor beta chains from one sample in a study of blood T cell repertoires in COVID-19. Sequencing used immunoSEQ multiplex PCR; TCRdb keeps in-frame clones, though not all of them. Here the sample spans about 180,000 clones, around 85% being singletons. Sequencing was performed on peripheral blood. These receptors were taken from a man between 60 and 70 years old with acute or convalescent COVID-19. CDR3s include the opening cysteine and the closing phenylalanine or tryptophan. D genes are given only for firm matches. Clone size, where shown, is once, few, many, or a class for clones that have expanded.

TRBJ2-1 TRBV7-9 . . TGTGCCAGCAGTCAAGGGGTCCATGAGCAGTTCTTC CASSQGVHEQFF
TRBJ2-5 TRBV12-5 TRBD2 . TGTGCTAGTGGTTCCCAAGCGAGCGGGAGCGAGGAGACCCAGTACTTC CASGSQASGSEETQYF
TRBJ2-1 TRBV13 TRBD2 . TGTGCCAGCAGCTTAGGCGGGGCTAGCGGCAATGAGCAGTTCTTC CASSLGGASGNEQFF
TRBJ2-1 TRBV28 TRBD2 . TGTGCCAGCAGTACTAGCGGGAGCGGGTTCGACAATGAGCAGTTCTTC CASSTSGSGFDNEQFF
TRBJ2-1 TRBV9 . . TGTGCCAGCAGCGAAGCGCTAAATGAGCAGTTCTTC CASSEALNEQFF
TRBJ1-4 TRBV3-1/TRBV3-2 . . TGTGCCAGCACTCAAAACAGGGCTAGAACTAATGAAAAACTGTTTTTT CASTQNRARTNEKLFF
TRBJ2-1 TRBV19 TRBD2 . TGTGCCAGTAGTACCTCGAGCGGGGTTTACAATGAGCAGTTCTTC CASSTSSGVYNEQFF
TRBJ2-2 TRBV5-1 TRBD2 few TGCGCCAGCAGCCCCTGGACTAGTCGCGGGGAGCTGTTTTTT CASSPWTSRGELFF
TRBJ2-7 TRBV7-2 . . TGTGCCAGCAGCCCACGTTCGGCAGGGATCTACGAGCAGTACTTC CASSPRSAGIYEQYF
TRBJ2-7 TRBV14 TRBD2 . TGTGCCAGCAGCCAAGATTGGCCTAGCGGGAGCCCGAAAGAGCAGTACTTC CASSQDWPSGSPKEQYF
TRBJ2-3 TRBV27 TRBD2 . TGTGCCAGCAGACGACTAGCGGGAGGCTCCACAGATACGCAGTATTTT CASRRLAGGSTDTQYF
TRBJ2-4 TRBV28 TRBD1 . TGTGCCACCTACACCGGGACAGCGAAAAACATTCAGTACTTC CATYTGTAKNIQYF
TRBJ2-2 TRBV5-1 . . TGCGCCAGCACCGGGGGAACGGGCACCGGGGAGCTGTTTTTT CASTGGTGTGELFF
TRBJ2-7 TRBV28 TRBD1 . TGTGCCAGCACGAGACAGGGGGCGCGCTACGAGCAGTACTTC CASTRQGARYEQYF
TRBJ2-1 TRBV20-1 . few TGCAGTGCAGGGGACTACAATGAGCAGTTCTTC CSAGDYNEQFF
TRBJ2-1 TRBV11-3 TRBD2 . TGTGCCAGCAGCTTAGCGGGAGGGCGGGTAAATGAGCAGTTCTTC CASSLAGGRVNEQFF
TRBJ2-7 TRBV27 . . TGTGCCAGCAGTTCGACAGGGAGGTTTTACGAGCAGTACTTC CASSSTGRFYEQYF
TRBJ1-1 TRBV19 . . TGTGCCAGTAGTATAGAGCCCAGTTCGGGGGAAGCTTTCTTT CASSIEPSSGEAFF
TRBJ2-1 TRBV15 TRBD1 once TGTGCCACCAGATCTCGGGACAGTCAGTACAATGAGCAGTTCTTC CATRSRDSQYNEQFF
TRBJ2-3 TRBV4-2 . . TGTGCCAGCAGCCAAGGACTAGTGCTATCAGATACGCAGTATTTT CASSQGLVLSDTQYF
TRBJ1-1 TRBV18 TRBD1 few TGTGCCAGCTCACCACGAGGACAGGGGGCAAGGTGGACTGAAGCTTTCTTT CASSPRGQGARWTEAFF
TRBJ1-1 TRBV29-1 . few TGCAGCGTTCTCACAGGAAACACTGAAGCTTTCTTT CSVLTGNTEAFF
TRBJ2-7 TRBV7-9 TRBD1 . TGTGCCAGCAGCTTAGCCCCCAGGGGGCTATACGAGCAGTACTTC CASSLAPRGLYEQYF
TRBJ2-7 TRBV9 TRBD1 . TGTGCCAGCAGCGGACAGGGGGGACCCTACGAGCAGTACTTC CASSGQGGPYEQYF
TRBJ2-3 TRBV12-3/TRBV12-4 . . TGTGCCAGCAAGCACCACCCTAATACGCAGTATTTT CASKHHPNTQYF
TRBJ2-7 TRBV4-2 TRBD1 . TGTGCCAGCAGCCAAGATGACCGGGCAGGGGGTGAGCAGTACTTC CASSQDDRAGGEQYF
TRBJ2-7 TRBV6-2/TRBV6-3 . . TGTGCCAGCAGTTACGCCGCCGGCTCCTACGAGCAGTACTTC CASSYAAGSYEQYF
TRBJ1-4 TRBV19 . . TGTGCCAGTAGTAAGGGAGGGGCAGAAGAAAAACTGTTTTTT CASSKGGAEEKLFF
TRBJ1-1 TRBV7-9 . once TGTGCCAGCAGCTTTGGAGGATTGAACACTGAAGCTTTCTTT CASSFGGLNTEAFF
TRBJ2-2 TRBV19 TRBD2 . TGTGCCAGTAGCGGGACTATAAACACCGGGGAGCTGTTTTTT CASSGTINTGELFF
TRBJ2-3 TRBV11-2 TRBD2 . TGTGCCAGCAGCTTATACTTGAGCGGGATCCCGGGGGATACGCAGTATTTT CASSLYLSGIPGDTQYF
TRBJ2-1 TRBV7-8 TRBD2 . TGTGCCAGCAGCTCAATGGGACGGGTTAGCGGGAGTAGTACCTACAATGAGCAGTTCTTC CASSSMGRVSGSSTYNEQFF
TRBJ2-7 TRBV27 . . TGTGCCAGCAGTTCACCCCCGAGGGGGAAGTACGAGCAGTACTTC CASSSPPRGKYEQYF
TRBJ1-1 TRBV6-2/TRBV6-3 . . TGTGCCAGCAGTTATCGGTACAACACTGAAGCTTTCTTT CASSYRYNTEAFF
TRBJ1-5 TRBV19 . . TGTGCCAGTAGTAGTGTCACTTCCTTTAATCAGCCCCAGCATTTT CASSSVTSFNQPQHF
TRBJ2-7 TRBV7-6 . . TGTGCCAGCAGCTTAAACAGGGCCCCGGATTACGAGCAGTACTTC CASSLNRAPDYEQYF
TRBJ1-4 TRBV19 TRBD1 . TGTGCCAGTAGAGGGACAGGGAATTACGGTGAAAAACTGTTTTTT CASRGTGNYGEKLFF
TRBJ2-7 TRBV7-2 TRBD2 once TGTGCCAGCGGCGGGGTGGCGGGAGGAGAGCAGTACTTC CASGGVAGGEQYF
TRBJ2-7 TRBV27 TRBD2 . TGTGCCAGCAGTCCATTTACTAGCGGATTTTACGAGCAGTACTTC CASSPFTSGFYEQYF
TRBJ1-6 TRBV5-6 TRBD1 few TGTGCCAGCAGCAAACGGACAGGGCGGGATTCACCCCTCCACTTT CASSKRTGRDSPLHF
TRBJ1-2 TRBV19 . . TGTGCCAGTAGTTACAGTAACTATGGCTACACCTTC CASSYSNYGYTF